The 14 T cell receptor beta chains presented below share a single source sample, sequenced in a study of blood T cell repertoires in COVID-19. Repertoires were generated with immunoSEQ multiplex PCR, while TCRdb's copy carries only in-frame clones and drops some. The data contain 140,000 to 150,000 clones, around 81% of them singletons. The sequencing input was peripheral blood. These receptors originate from a man aged 60 to 69 with active or convalescent COVID-19.

V gene TRBV30 combines with J gene TRBJ2-2; D is undetermined. The CDR3 extends over 13 amino acids. Trimming stripped 0 bases from V and 1 base from J, with 3 bases between. Germline CDR1 and CDR2: GTSNPN and SVGIG (reference sequence). The CDR3 here is CAWSVRNTGELFF. CDR3 DNA: TGTGCCTGGAGTGTGAGGAACACCGGGGAGCTGTTTTTT. Filled out from reference TRBV30 and TRBJ2-2, the complete variable domain reads SQTIHQWPATLVQPVGSPLSLECTVEGTSNPNLYWYRQAAGRGLQLLFYSVGIGQISSEVPQNLSASRPQDRQFILSSKKLLLSDSGFYLCAWSVRNTGELFFGEGSRLTVL.

The chain uses TRBV27 and TRBJ2-2, with D unclear. The V gene's germline CDR1 is MNHEY and CDR2 SMNVEV (reference sequence). The V gene lost 0 bases and the J gene lost 4 bases, with 21 bases spanning the gap. The CDR3 totals 19 residues. CDR3 loop: CASSLSPLLPVSVTGELFF. In nucleotides, the CDR3 is TGTGCCAGCAGTTTATCCCCTTTGCTCCCGGTGTCGGTCACCGGGGAGCTGTTTTTT.

The gene calls are TRBV7-3 and TRBJ1-2; D is ambiguous. V lost 5 bases, J lost 7 bases, and 17 bases lay in between. Germline CDR1 and CDR2: SGHTA and FQGTGA. The CDR3 has 14 amino acids. CDR3: CASSPTGRLPGYTF. The CDR3, as DNA: TGTGCCAGCAGCCCGACGGGTAGGCTGCCTGGCTACACCTTC.

V and J are TRBV7-9 and TRBJ1-2; 9 nucleotides line up with TRBD1. Trimming removed 5 bases from V and 5 bases from J; junction bases left unmatched: 9. CDR3 length: 15 residues. The germline V gene has CDR1 SEHNR and CDR2 FQNEAQ (reference sequence). CDR3 protein: CASSISTGTGYGYTF. The CDR3 nucleotides read TGTGCCAGCAGCATATCGACCGGGACAGGGTATGGCTACACCTTC.

The chain links TRBV5-1 to TRBJ2-5; 13 nucleotides match TRBD2. The CDR3 runs to 19 residues. The V segment lost 3 bases and the J segment 7 bases; nucleotides outside the gene matches: 18. Looked up from germline, CDR1 is SGHRS and CDR2 is YFSETQ. The CDR3 loop reads CASSSIPGTWTSGSGTQYF. CDR3 coding DNA: TGCGCCAGCAGCTCGATACCGGGGACTTGGACTAGCGGGAGCGGGACCCAGTACTTC.

The chain uses TRBV2 and TRBJ2-2; D remains unclear. CDR1 SNHLY and CDR2 FYNNEI come from the germline V gene. This CDR3 has 13 amino acids. The V end was cut by 9 bases, the J end by 6 bases, with 14 bases between. The CDR3 reads CASKLRMAGELFF. Here the CDR3 DNA reads TGTGCCAGTAAACTAAGGATGGCCGGGGAGCTGTTTTTT.

V and J are TRBV10-3 and TRBJ2-7; 10 bases line up with TRBD2. The junction had 7 bases not matched to a gene; V was cut back by 4 bases and J by 4 bases. This CDR3 has 15 residues. CDR1 and CDR2 from the germline V gene are ENHRY and SYGVKD. CDR3 DNA: TGTGCCATCAGTGCCGGTGGGACTAGCGTTTACGAGCAGTACTTC. This encodes CAISAGGTSVYEQYF.

The V gene is TRBV7-9, the J gene TRBJ1-1; no clear D gene. Germline V gene lookup returns CDR1 SEHNR and CDR2 FQNEAQ (reference sequence). V was clipped by 5 bases and J by 2 bases, with 12 bases between them. The CDR3 is 14 residues long. Here the CDR3 DNA reads TGTGCCAGCAGCCGTGAGAGCCTAAACACTGAAGCTTTCTTT. This translates into CASSRESLNTEAFF.

The chain links TRBV29-1 to TRBJ1-5, with D unclear. CDR1 and CDR2 from the germline V gene are SQVTM and ANQGSEA. V dropped 7 bases and J dropped 3 bases, with 16 bases sitting between them. The CDR3 consists of 14 residues. CDR3 bases: TGCAGCGCCGGCGGCCAGGCTGACAATCAGCCCCAGCATTTT. Translation gives CSAGGQADNQPQHF.

This chain uses TRBV3-1 (or the pseudogene TRBV3-2) with TRBJ2-7, with D perhaps matching TRBD2 (6 bases). Germline V gene lookup returns CDR1 LGHDT and CDR2 YNNKEL (reference sequence). The CDR3 has 14 amino acids. Between the trimmed V and J ends, which lost 2 bases and 6 bases, there was a span of 14 bases. CDR3: CASSQLVVGGEQYF. The CDR3 coding sequence is TGTGCCAGCAGCCAATTGGTCGTCGGGGGCGAGCAGTACTTC.

The V call is TRBV7-3, the J call TRBJ2-5; TRBD1 might be the D (6 bases). Between the trimmed V and J ends, which lost 6 bases and 7 bases, there was a span of 18 bases. CDR1 and CDR2 (germline): SGHTA, FQGTGA. The CDR3 runs to 14 residues. The CDR3 DNA reads as TGTGCCAGCAGTCCGGGGCAGGGGCGAGCGACCCAGTACTTC. Translating gives CASSPGQGRATQYF.

This clone was recorded a few times. V usage is TRBV6-1 and J usage is TRBJ2-7, with D maybe TRBD1 (6 bases). Germline CDR1 reads MNHNS; CDR2 reads SASEGT. With 2 bases removed from V and 0 bases from J, the gap between germline ends came to 11 bases. This CDR3 region has 15 residues. The CDR3 loop is CASSERQAPSYEQYF. The CDR3 DNA reads as TGTGCCAGCAGTGAAAGACAGGCGCCCTCCTACGAGCAGTACTTC.

This clone occurred a few times. The chain links TRBV28 to TRBJ2-4; 15 bases are a match to TRBD2. Germline loops: CDR1 MDHEN, CDR2 SYDVKM. This CDR3 contains 18 residues. Trimming at V came to 10 bases and at J to 0 bases, leaving 10 bases not matched to a gene. In DNA form, the CDR3 reads TGTGCCACCCATGGGACTAGCGGGAGGACCTTAGCCAAAAACATTCAGTACTTC. It specifies CATHGTSGRTLAKNIQYF.

The V and J genes are TRBV5-4 and TRBJ1-1, with D uncertain. Per the germline V gene, CDR1 is SGHNT and CDR2 is YYREEE (reference sequence). The V gene lost 0 bases and the J gene lost 5 bases, with 11 bases spanning the gap. The CDR3 has 14 amino acids. The CDR3 region is CASSLDPGGTEAFF. The CDR3 DNA reads TGTGCCAGCAGCTTGGACCCGGGAGGAACTGAAGCTTTCTTT. The full variable domain, in which reference TRBV5-4 and TRBJ1-1 provide the parts outside the CDR3, is ETGVTQSPTHLIKTRGQQVTLRCSSQSGHNTVSWYQQALGQGPQFIFQYYREEENGRGNFPPRFSGLQFPNYSSELNVNALELDDSALYLCASSLDPGGTEAFFGQGTRLTVV.